The present T cell receptor (beta chain) was sequenced within a study of shared clonotypes between healthy human individuals. For the study at large: CD4 naive cells filled three plates per donor, CD4 memory three, CD8 naive two and CD8 memory one. Study-wide results and caveats: It was observed that roughly 5.1% of naive CD4 clonotypes were shared across several donors.

For this clone: The target antigen is unknown. This same CDR3 is encoded by further DNA sequences in the sample.

This CDR3 region has 14 residues. Trimming removed 0 bases at V and 3 bases at J, with 9 bases between. CDR1 and CDR2 (germline): SGHRS, YFSETQ. CD4+ cells yielded CD45RA+ naive and CD45RA-negative memory subsets. Clones were read by immunoSEQ multiplex PCR, and TCRdb kept only the in-frame ones, dropping some. The table shows millions of clones, with approximately 94% occurring only once. Sample: naive CD4+ T cells sorted from blood. Subset reported: CD45RA+ positively selected. V is TRBV5-1 and J is TRBJ2-5; D may be TRBD2 (6 bases). The TCR originated in a man aged 18 to 29 in good health. The CDR3 spells CASSLAGGEETQYF. In DNA form, the CDR3 reads TGCGCCAGCAGCTTGGCCGGAGGGGAAGAGACCCAGTACTTC. The entire variable domain, with the rest obtained from reference TRBV5-1 and TRBJ2-5, is as follows: KAGVTQTPRYLIKTRGQQVTLSCSPISGHRSVSWYQQTPGQGLQFLFEYFSETQRNKGNFPGRFSGRQFSNSRSEMNVSTLELGDSALYLCASSLAGGEETQYFGPGTRLLVL.